This entry lists 28 T cell receptor beta chains sequenced from one sample in a study of cytotoxic CD8 clonotypes in ibrutinib-treated CLL. The repertoire was sequenced with immunoSEQ multiplex PCR; TCRdb's copy has only in-frame clones and lacks some. The table lists 130,000 or so clones, approximately 75% of them singletons, with about 29% in the top ten. The starting material was PBMCs, obtained after 12 months of ibrutinib treatment. These TCRs come from a human donor with chronic lymphocytic leukemia.

The chain links TRBV9 to TRBJ2-7; 12 bases align to TRBD2. This CDR3 is 16 amino acids long. V was pared by 0 bases and J by 0 bases, with 1 base of the junction left unmatched. Germline-derived CDR1 and CDR2 are SGDLS and YYNGEE. For the CDR3, the DNA is TGTGCCAGCAGCGTAGGGACTAGCGGGGTCTCCTACGAGCAGTACTTC. This translates into CASSVGTSGVSYEQYF.

The V call is TRBV2, the J call TRBJ2-5; D is unresolved. Germline V CDR1 and CDR2: SNHLY, FYNNEI. The ends were cut back, 3 bases at V and 4 bases at J, with 6 bases in the middle. This CDR3 contains 12 residues. In DNA form, the CDR3 reads TGTGCCAGCAGTGAGAGGCCAGAGACCCAGTACTTC. Translating gives CASSERPETQYF.

V is TRBV6-5 and J is TRBJ2-5; perhaps TRBD1 as D (5 bases). The CDR3 length is 16 residues. Trimming left V 0 bases short and J 2 bases short, with 13 bases between. Germline V gene sequence: CDR1 MNHEY, CDR2 SVGAGI. CDR3 protein: CASSYSIQAGQETQYF. DNA for the CDR3: TGTGCCAGCAGTTACTCGATACAGGCAGGACAAGAGACCCAGTACTTC.

In DNA form, the CDR3 reads TGTGCCAGTAGTACGGGACAGGGTAACCACGAGCAGTACTTC. This encodes CASSTGQGNHEQYF. The rearrangement joins TRBV19 to TRBJ2-7; 9 bases line up with TRBD1. Unmatched junction bases numbered 6, after V lost 4 bases and J lost 5 bases. Germline lookup yields CDR1 LNHDA and CDR2 SQIVND (reference sequence). The CDR3 loop spans 14 amino acids.

This clone is termed medium-sized. The genes are TRBV4-3 and TRBJ1-2; TRBD1 matches 9 bases. The germline V gene encodes CDR1 LGHNA and CDR2 YSLEER. The CDR3 is made up of 13 amino acids. With V trimmed by 6 bases and J by 5 bases, 4 bases remained unmatched. CDR3 in DNA: TGCGCCAGCAGGGACAGGGGCGGGTATGGCTACACCTTC. Protein sequence: CASRDRGGYGYTF.

The chain couples TRBV4-2 to TRBJ2-3, with 7 bases identical to TRBD2. The ends lost 0 bases at V and 5 bases at J; junction bases unmatched: 5. The CDR3 runs to 15 residues. Germline CDR1 LGHNA, CDR2 YNFKEQ. CDR3 sequence (DNA): TGTGCCAGCAGCCAAGATATGGCGGGAGAAGATACGCAGTATTTT. This codes for CASSQDMAGEDTQYF.

This clone was counted a single time. V usage is TRBV5-1 and J usage is TRBJ2-5; D ambiguous. This CDR3 comprises 15 residues. Looked up from germline, CDR1 is SGHRS and CDR2 is YFSETQ. V dropped 3 bases and J dropped 7 bases, with 19 bases sitting between them. For the CDR3, the DNA is TGCGCCAGCAGCTCGTCACAGATGGAGCGCGGGACCCAGTACTTC. Residues: CASSSSQMERGTQYF.

This clone showed up just a few times. The gene calls are TRBV27 and TRBJ2-7; 8 bases are a match to TRBD1. This CDR3 has 14 amino acids. Germline-derived CDR1 and CDR2 are MNHEY and SMNVEV (reference sequence). Trimming took 6 bases from V and 3 from J; bases not matched to a gene: 7. The CDR3 spells CASSRQGNDYEQYF. CDR3 in DNA: TGTGCCAGCAGCCGACAGGGGAATGACTACGAGCAGTACTTC.

In the case of this clone: At the DNA level, this CDR3 is encoded by other sequences in the same sample as well. This chain links TRBV14 with TRBJ1-2; D gene uncertain. This CDR3 is built from 14 residues. Trimming pared 5 bases from V and 4 bases from J, leaving 14 bases between. Germline CDR1 SGHDN, CDR2 FVKESK. This chain's CDR3 is CASSYSVGGYGYTF. CDR3 nucleotides: TGTGCCAGCAGCTATTCAGTAGGAGGCTATGGCTACACCTTC.

CDR3 residues: CASSLRGQGNQPQHF. CDR3 DNA sequence: TGTGCCAGCAGCTTGCGTGGGCAGGGCAATCAGCCCCAGCATTTT. J is TRBJ1-5 and V is TRBV5-5; D remains unclear. Germline CDR1 and CDR2: SGHKS and YYEKEE (reference sequence). The CDR3 extends over 15 amino acids. V lost 1 base, J lost 2 bases, and 10 bases lay in between.

The rearrangement links TRBV19 to TRBJ1-4; possibly TRBD1 for D (6 bases). Germline V gene sequence: CDR1 LNHDA, CDR2 SQIVND (reference sequence). Trimming took off 8 bases at V and 8 bases at J, with 15 bases between the two ends. The CDR3 consists of 13 residues. The CDR3 nucleotides read TGTGCCAGTTCCGTGACAGGCAACGAAAAACTGTTTTTT. Translation gives CASSVTGNEKLFF.

The chain joins TRBV27 to TRBJ1-1, with D uncertain. The V gene lost 2 bases and the J gene lost 6 bases, with 13 bases spanning the gap. The CDR3 spans 14 residues. The V gene's germline CDR1 is MNHEY and CDR2 SMNVEV (reference sequence). CDR3 region: CASSLKPATPEAFF. CDR3 DNA: TGTGCCAGCAGTTTAAAGCCCGCCACCCCTGAAGCTTTCTTT.

The chain carries TRBV5-1 and TRBJ2-3; D uncertain. In germline, CDR1 is SGHRS, CDR2 YFSETQ. V was trimmed by 0 bases and J by 1 base, leaving 9 bases between them. The CDR3 contains 15 residues. CDR3: CASSLDPMGTDTQYF. The CDR3 region has the DNA TGCGCCAGCAGCTTGGACCCTATGGGCACAGATACGCAGTATTTT.

The table lists this clone with a few counts. The rearrangement joins TRBV2 to TRBJ2-3; D possibly uses TRBD1 or TRBD2 (5 bases each). Trimming removed 7 bases at V and 2 bases at J, with 13 bases between. CDR1 is SNHLY and CDR2 is FYNNEI in the germline V gene. The CDR3 is 14 amino acids. The CDR3, as DNA: TGTGCCAGCAAATCGGGACCGAACACAGATACGCAGTATTTT. Translating it yields CASKSGPNTDTQYF.

The chain uses TRBV19 and TRBJ1-4, with D tentatively TRBD1 (5 bases). The germline V gene encodes CDR1 LNHDA and CDR2 SQIVND (reference sequence). The CDR3 contains 14 residues. Trimming removed 8 bases from V and 4 bases from J, with 14 bases in between. In nucleotides, the CDR3 is TGTGCCAGTGGCCCGGGGGGAAGTAATGAAAAACTGTTTTTT. This translates into CASGPGGSNEKLFF.

The gene calls are TRBV15 and TRBJ1-5, with 8 bases that match TRBD1. This CDR3 comprises 14 residues. V lost 8 bases to trimming and J lost 5 bases; unmatched junction nucleotides: 8. CDR1 is LNHNV, CDR2 YYDKDF, per germline (reference sequence). This CDR3 reads CATQAQGAYQPQHF. The CDR3 nucleotides are TGTGCCACCCAAGCCCAGGGGGCGTATCAGCCCCAGCATTTT.

Written as DNA, the CDR3 is TGTGCCAGCAGCGGTAGACGGCAGGGGGTTGTGGACGAGCAGTACTTC. Amino acids: CASSGRRQGVVDEQYF. The gene calls are TRBV14 and TRBJ2-7, with 7 bases that match TRBD1. The CDR3 is made up of 16 amino acids. Germline-derived CDR1 and CDR2 are SGHDN and FVKESK. The V gene end was trimmed by 5 bases and the J gene end by 5 bases; junction bases not matched to a gene: 15.

This clone showed up just a few times. V and J are TRBV5-1 and TRBJ2-5; no definite D call. CDR3 length: 14 amino acids. V dropped 0 bases and J dropped 0 bases, with 6 bases sitting between them. CDR1 is SGHRS and CDR2 is YFSETQ in the germline V gene. CDR3 DNA: TGCGCCAGCAGCTTGGAACAGCACCAAGAGACCCAGTACTTC. Protein product: CASSLEQHQETQYF. Variable domain in full (rest from reference TRBV5-1 and TRBJ2-5): KAGVTQTPRYLIKTRGQQVTLSCSPISGHRSVSWYQQTPGQGLQFLFEYFSETQRNKGNFPGRFSGRQFSNSRSEMNVSTLELGDSALYLCASSLEQHQETQYFGPGTRLLVL.

The CDR3 DNA reads TGTGCCACCAGCAGATACTGGGACAGAGGAGATGGCTACACCTTC. It is translated as CATSRYWDRGDGYTF. The chain couples TRBV15 to TRBJ1-2; 7 nucleotides line up with TRBD1. V lost 2 bases and J lost 6; bases outside the gene matches: 9. The CDR3 loop spans 15 amino acids. Germline assignment: CDR1 LNHNV and CDR2 YYDKDF (reference sequence).

V and J are TRBV28 and TRBJ1-6; 8 bases fit TRBD1. The CDR3 is 14 amino acids. The germline CDR1 and CDR2 sequences are MDHEN and SYDVKM. The trim removed 7 bases at V and 8 bases at J, leaving 7 bases unmatched. The CDR3 here is CASNFRGRDSPLHF. The CDR3 nucleotides are TGTGCCAGCAATTTCAGGGGGCGAGATTCACCCCTCCACTTT.

The rearrangement joins TRBV7-3 to TRBJ2-3; D is ambiguous. The CDR3 covers 13 residues. Trimming took off 0 bases at V and 3 bases at J, with 4 bases between the two ends. The germline CDR1 and CDR2 sequences are SGHTA and FQGTGA. The CDR3 is CASSLTGTDTQYF. In DNA, the CDR3 is TGTGCCAGCAGCTTAACTGGAACAGATACGCAGTATTTT.

The rearrangement uses TRBV6-5 and TRBJ2-3; D uncertain. Germline V gene data show CDR1 as MNHEY and CDR2 as SVGAGI. The CDR3 runs 12 residues. With 5 bases removed from V and 6 bases from J, the gap between germline ends came to 9 bases. In nucleotides, the CDR3 is TGTGCCAGCAGTGCCGTGGGGGATACGCAGTATTTT. Residues: CASSAVGDTQYF.

This chain connects TRBV19 to TRBJ2-1, with 9 bases that match TRBD2. The CDR3 loop spans 15 amino acids. Germline CDR1 is LNHDA and CDR2 is SQIVND (reference sequence). V shed 7 bases, J shed 7 bases, and the junction held 11 bases outside the gene matches. The CDR3 region has the DNA TGTGCCAGTACTGGGCGGCTAGCGGGAAATAATGAGCAGTTCTTC. Translation gives CASTGRLAGNNEQFF. Full variable domain (rest looked up from reference TRBV19 and TRBJ2-1): DGGITQSPKYLFRKEGQNVTLSCEQNLNHDAMYWYRQDPGQGLRLIYYSQIVNDFQKGDIAEGYSVSREKKESFPLTVTSAQKNPTAFYLCASTGRLAGNNEQFFGPGTRLTVL.

Concerning this clone: Mismatch with germline at one junction end may stem from a read error. V gene TRBV7-2 combines with J gene TRBJ2-3; D is undetermined. This CDR3 has 12 amino acids. Germline CDR1 SGHTA, CDR2 FQGNSA. The CDR3 DNA reads TGTGCCAGCAGCTTTCCACCCAATACACAGTATTTT. Amino acids: CASSFPPNTQYF.

This clone appeared a few times. The chain uses TRBV5-1 and TRBJ1-6; D is uncertain. V was pared by 0 bases and J by 6 bases, with 7 bases between. The CDR3 spans 14 residues. Germline CDR1 SGHRS, CDR2 YFSETQ. The CDR3 loop is CASSLGAGNSPLHF. CDR3 nucleotide sequence: TGCGCCAGCAGCTTGGGCGCTGGTAATTCACCCCTCCACTTT.

V and J are TRBV5-1 and TRBJ2-2, with 7 bases lining up with TRBD2. J gave up 2 bases and V 1 base, and 5 bases lay outside the gene matches. Germline loops: CDR1 SGHRS, CDR2 YFSETQ. The CDR3 length is 16 residues. The CDR3 region has the DNA TGCGCCAGCAGCTTGAACCTAGCGGCAAACACCGGGGAGCTGTTTTTT. Translated, it gives CASSLNLAANTGELFF.

The chain links TRBV7-8 to TRBJ2-7; a possible D gene is TRBD1 (5 bases). Trimming shortened V by 6 bases and J by 3 bases, and 15 bases separated the two germline ends. The CDR3 has 14 residues. Germline loops: CDR1 SGHVS, CDR2 FQNEAQ. The CDR3 nucleotides are TGTGCCAGCAGTATTTACCAGGGTATCTACGAGCAGTACTTC. Translation gives CASSIYQGIYEQYF. The full variable domain, completed using reference TRBV7-8 and TRBJ2-7, is GAGVSQSPRYKVAKRGQDVALRCDPISGHVSLFWYQQALGQGPEFLTYFQNEAQLDKSGLPSDRFFAERPEGSVSTLKIQRTQQEDSAVYLCASSIYQGIYEQYFGPGTRLTVT.

This chain connects TRBV21-1 to TRBJ2-7; the listed D gene, TRBD1, was not tested against the DNA. TRBV21-1 is labeled a pseudogene. This CDR3 contains 16 residues. CDR3 amino acids: CASSKDRDRGAHEQYF. In DNA form, the CDR3 reads TGTGCCAGCAGCAAAGACCGAGACAGGGGGGCCCACGAGCAGTACTTC.